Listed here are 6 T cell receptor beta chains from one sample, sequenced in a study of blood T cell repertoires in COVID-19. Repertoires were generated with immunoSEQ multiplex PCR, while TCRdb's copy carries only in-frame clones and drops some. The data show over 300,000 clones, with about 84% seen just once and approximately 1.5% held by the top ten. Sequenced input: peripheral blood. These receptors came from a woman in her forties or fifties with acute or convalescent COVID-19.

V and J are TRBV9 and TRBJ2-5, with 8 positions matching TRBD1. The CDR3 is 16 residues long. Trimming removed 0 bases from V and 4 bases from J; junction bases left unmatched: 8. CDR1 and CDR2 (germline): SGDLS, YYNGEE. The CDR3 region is CASSVAPGQEGETQYF. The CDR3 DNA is TGTGCCAGCAGCGTAGCGCCGGGACAGGAAGGAGAGACCCAGTACTTC.

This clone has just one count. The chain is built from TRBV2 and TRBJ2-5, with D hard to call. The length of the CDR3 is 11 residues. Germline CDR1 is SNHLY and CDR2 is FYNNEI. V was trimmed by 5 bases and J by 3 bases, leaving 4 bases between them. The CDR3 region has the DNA TGTGCCAGCAGTCTTGAAGAGACCCAGTACTTC. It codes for CASSLEETQYF.

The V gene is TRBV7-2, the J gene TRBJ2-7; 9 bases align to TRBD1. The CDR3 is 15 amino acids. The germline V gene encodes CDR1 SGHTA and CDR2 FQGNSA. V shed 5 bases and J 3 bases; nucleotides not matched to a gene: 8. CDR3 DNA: TGTGCCAGCAGCCTGAGTTCGACAGGGGGCTACGAGCAGTACTTC. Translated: CASSLSSTGGYEQYF.

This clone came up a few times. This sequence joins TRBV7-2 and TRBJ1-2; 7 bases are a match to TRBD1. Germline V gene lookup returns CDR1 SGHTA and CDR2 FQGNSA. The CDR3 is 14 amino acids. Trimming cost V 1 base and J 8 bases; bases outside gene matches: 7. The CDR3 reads CASSLGQGPLGYTF. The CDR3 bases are TGTGCCAGCAGCTTAGGACAGGGACCCTTAGGCTACACCTTC.

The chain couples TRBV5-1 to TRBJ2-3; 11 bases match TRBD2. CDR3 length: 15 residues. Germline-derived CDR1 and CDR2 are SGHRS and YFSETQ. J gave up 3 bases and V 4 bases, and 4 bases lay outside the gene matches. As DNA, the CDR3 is TGCGCCAGCAGCACCGTAGCGGGAGGGACAGATACGCAGTATTTT. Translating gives CASSTVAGGTDTQYF.

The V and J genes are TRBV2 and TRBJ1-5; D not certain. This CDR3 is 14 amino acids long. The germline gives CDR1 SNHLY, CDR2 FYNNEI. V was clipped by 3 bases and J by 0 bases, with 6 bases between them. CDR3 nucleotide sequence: TGTGCCAGCAGTGACATCAATAGCAATCAGCCCCAGCATTTT. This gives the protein CASSDINSNQPQHF.